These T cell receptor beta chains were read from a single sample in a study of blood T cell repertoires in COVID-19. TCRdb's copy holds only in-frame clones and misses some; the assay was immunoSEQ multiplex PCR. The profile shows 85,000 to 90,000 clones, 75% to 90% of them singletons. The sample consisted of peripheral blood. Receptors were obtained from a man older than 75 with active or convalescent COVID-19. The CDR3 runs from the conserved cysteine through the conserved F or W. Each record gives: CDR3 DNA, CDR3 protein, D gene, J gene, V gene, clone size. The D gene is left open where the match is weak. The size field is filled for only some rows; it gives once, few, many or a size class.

CDR3 DNA: TGTGCCAGCAGCTTGGACAGGGGGACATACAATGAGCAGTTCTTC
CDR3 protein: CASSLDRGTYNEQFF
D gene: TRBD1
J gene: TRBJ2-1
V gene: TRBV5-4
clone size: .

CDR3 DNA: TGTGCCAGCAGTTACTCGACGGGTTCACCCCTCCACTTT
CDR3 protein: CASSYSTGSPLHF
D gene: .
J gene: TRBJ1-6
V gene: TRBV6-2/TRBV6-3
clone size: .

CDR3 DNA: TGTGCCAGCAGCCAAGACAGGTATAGCTCCTACAATGAGCAGTTCTTC
CDR3 protein: CASSQDRYSSYNEQFF
D gene: .
J gene: TRBJ2-1
V gene: TRBV14
clone size: .

CDR3 DNA: TGTGCCAGCAGCCTCGGGGAGGATGGCTACACCTTC
CDR3 protein: CASSLGEDGYTF
D gene: .
J gene: TRBJ1-2
V gene: TRBV3-1/TRBV3-2
clone size: once

CDR3 DNA: TGTGCCAGCTGCCGACTAGCGGGAGATGACAATGAGCAGTTCTTC
CDR3 protein: CASCRLAGDDNEQFF
D gene: TRBD2
J gene: TRBJ2-1
V gene: TRBV14
clone size: .

CDR3 DNA: TGTGCCACCAGTGAAGGACTAGCGGGGACATACAATGAGCAGTTCTTC
CDR3 protein: CATSEGLAGTYNEQFF
D gene: TRBD2
J gene: TRBJ2-1
V gene: TRBV24-1
clone size: .

CDR3 DNA: TGTGCCATCAGTGCGTTTAAAAGCACAGATACGCAGTATTTT
CDR3 protein: CAISAFKSTDTQYF
D gene: .
J gene: TRBJ2-3
V gene: TRBV10-3
clone size: .

CDR3 DNA: TGTGCCAGCAGCCATAAGAACAGGGAATACAACTATGGCTACACCTTC
CDR3 protein: CASSHKNREYNYGYTF
D gene: .
J gene: TRBJ1-2
V gene: TRBV7-9
clone size: few

CDR3 DNA: TGTGCCAGCTCGCGGGGACAGGGGGCGCTGGGCTATGGCTACACCTTC
CDR3 protein: CASSRGQGALGYGYTF
D gene: TRBD1
J gene: TRBJ1-2
V gene: TRBV18
clone size: .

CDR3 DNA: TGTGCCAGCAGTGAATCAAGGACAGGGGCGGGTGAAGCTTTCTTT
CDR3 protein: CASSESRTGAGEAFF
D gene: TRBD1
J gene: TRBJ1-1
V gene: TRBV6-1
clone size: .

CDR3 DNA: TGTGCCAGCAGCCCCGACAGGGTTCGAAGTGAGCAGTTCTTC
CDR3 protein: CASSPDRVRSEQFF
D gene: TRBD1
J gene: TRBJ2-1
V gene: TRBV5-4
clone size: .

CDR3 DNA: TGTGCCACCAAGATGGGGACTAGCGACACCTACGAGCAGTACTTC
CDR3 protein: CATKMGTSDTYEQYF
D gene: TRBD2
J gene: TRBJ2-7
V gene: TRBV6-5
clone size: .

CDR3 DNA: TGCGCCAGCAGCCAACCACCGGGCCGGACTAGGACTGAAGCTTTCTTT
CDR3 protein: CASSQPPGRTRTEAFF
D gene: .
J gene: TRBJ1-1
V gene: TRBV4-1
clone size: .

CDR3 DNA: TGCAGCGTTGAGGAGTCGGAGTTCTTC
CDR3 protein: CSVEESEFF
D gene: .
J gene: TRBJ2-1
V gene: TRBV29-1
clone size: .

CDR3 DNA: TGTGCCAGCAGCCCGAATTCCGGGGGGTTTTTAAATGAGCAGTTCTTC
CDR3 protein: CASSPNSGGFLNEQFF
D gene: TRBD2
J gene: TRBJ2-1
V gene: TRBV5-4
clone size: once

CDR3 DNA: TGCAGCGTTGATATTGATGGCTACACCTTC
CDR3 protein: CSVDIDGYTF
D gene: .
J gene: TRBJ1-2
V gene: TRBV29-1
clone size: .

CDR3 DNA: TGTGCCAGCGTCTCAGGGGGGAACTATGGCTACACCTTC
CDR3 protein: CASVSGGNYGYTF
D gene: TRBD1
J gene: TRBJ1-2
V gene: TRBV6-5
clone size: .

CDR3 DNA: TGTGCCAGCAGCTCAGGGTCTTATGGCTACACCTTC
CDR3 protein: CASSSGSYGYTF
D gene: .
J gene: TRBJ1-2
V gene: TRBV14
clone size: .

CDR3 DNA: TGTGCCAGCAGCCCAAAACAGGGGGGGCTCTCCTACGAGCAGTACTTC
CDR3 protein: CASSPKQGGLSYEQYF
D gene: .
J gene: TRBJ2-7
V gene: TRBV5-4
clone size: .

CDR3 DNA: TGTGCCAGCAGCCCCGGGCGGGGGAACACTGAAGCTTTCTTT
CDR3 protein: CASSPGRGNTEAFF
D gene: .
J gene: TRBJ1-1
V gene: TRBV7-2
clone size: .

CDR3 DNA: TGTGCTATCAGTAGGGACAGATTTACTTTAGGCTACACCTTC
CDR3 protein: CAISRDRFTLGYTF
D gene: TRBD1
J gene: TRBJ1-2
V gene: TRBV10-3
clone size: .

CDR3 DNA: TGTGCCAGTAACAGGGCCCCTAATGAAAAACTGTTTTTT
CDR3 protein: CASNRAPNEKLFF
D gene: .
J gene: TRBJ1-4
V gene: TRBV19
clone size: .

CDR3 DNA: TGTGCCAGCAGCTTAGCGGCGGTCGGCAGGGGCACTGAAGCTTTCTTT
CDR3 protein: CASSLAAVGRGTEAFF
D gene: .
J gene: TRBJ1-1
V gene: TRBV7-2
clone size: .

CDR3 DNA: TGTGCCAGCAGCTCTACAGGGGGGGAAAACACCATATATTTT
CDR3 protein: CASSSTGGENTIYF
D gene: TRBD1
J gene: TRBJ1-3
V gene: TRBV5-4
clone size: few

CDR3 DNA: TGTGCCAGCAGCTCGGGACTAGGGCTGGGCGATACGCAGTATTTT
CDR3 protein: CASSSGLGLGDTQYF
D gene: TRBD2
J gene: TRBJ2-3
V gene: TRBV11-3
clone size: .

CDR3 DNA: TGTGCCAGCTCACCGGGCGGGGGCGGATCACCCCTCCACTTT
CDR3 protein: CASSPGGGGSPLHF
D gene: .
J gene: TRBJ1-6
V gene: TRBV18
clone size: .

CDR3 DNA: TGTGCCAGCAGTGAAGCGCGGTCCTTAAACACTGAAGCTTTCTTT
CDR3 protein: CASSEARSLNTEAFF
D gene: .
J gene: TRBJ1-1
V gene: TRBV6-1
clone size: .

CDR3 DNA: TGTGCCAGCAGCCATTCGGGGGACGAGAACTACGAGCAGTACTTC
CDR3 protein: CASSHSGDENYEQYF
D gene: .
J gene: TRBJ2-7
V gene: TRBV4-2
clone size: once

CDR3 DNA: TGTGCCATCAGTGAGTCTGCGGGAGGTGAGCAGTTCTTC
CDR3 protein: CAISESAGGEQFF
D gene: TRBD2
J gene: TRBJ2-1
V gene: TRBV10-3
clone size: .

CDR3 DNA: TGTGCCAGTAGTATCGGGGCTAACTATGGCTACACCTTC
CDR3 protein: CASSIGANYGYTF
D gene: .
J gene: TRBJ1-2
V gene: TRBV19
clone size: .

CDR3 DNA: TGTGCCAGCAGCCAATACAGGGGTTCAGCTGGAAACACCATATATTTT
CDR3 protein: CASSQYRGSAGNTIYF
D gene: TRBD1
J gene: TRBJ1-3
V gene: TRBV3-1/TRBV3-2
clone size: once

CDR3 DNA: TGTGCCAGTAAATCCGGGACAGCTGGAAACACCATATATTTT
CDR3 protein: CASKSGTAGNTIYF
D gene: TRBD1
J gene: TRBJ1-3
V gene: TRBV19
clone size: .

CDR3 DNA: TGTGCCAGCAGCTTAGTGGCGGGAGGGTACAATGAGCAGTTCTTC
CDR3 protein: CASSLVAGGYNEQFF
D gene: TRBD2
J gene: TRBJ2-1
V gene: TRBV7-9
clone size: .

CDR3 DNA: TGTGCCCCCCCACTACTAGGGCTAGCGGGAGGGCCTTACAATGAGCAGTTCTTC
CDR3 protein: CAPPLLGLAGGPYNEQFF
D gene: .
J gene: TRBJ2-1
V gene: TRBV21-1
clone size: once

CDR3 DNA: TGTGCCAGCAGTGGTCAGGGGAGATCACCCCTCCACTTT
CDR3 protein: CASSGQGRSPLHF
D gene: .
J gene: TRBJ1-6
V gene: TRBV25-1
clone size: .

CDR3 DNA: TGTGCCAGCAGTGTTGGCAAGGAGACCCAGTACTTC
CDR3 protein: CASSVGKETQYF
D gene: .
J gene: TRBJ2-5
V gene: TRBV2
clone size: .

CDR3 DNA: TGTGCCAGCAGCCCCCTGGGGTACAGGGACAATCAGCCCCAGCATTTT
CDR3 protein: CASSPLGYRDNQPQHF
D gene: .
J gene: TRBJ1-5
V gene: TRBV5-8
clone size: .

CDR3 DNA: TGTGCCAGCAGGCCGGGACAATATAGCAATCAGCCCCAGCATTTT
CDR3 protein: CASRPGQYSNQPQHF
D gene: .
J gene: TRBJ1-5
V gene: TRBV6-5
clone size: .

CDR3 DNA: TGTGCCACCAGCCGGGACAGGGACATTCCCGGGGAGCTGTTTTTT
CDR3 protein: CATSRDRDIPGELFF
D gene: TRBD1
J gene: TRBJ2-2
V gene: TRBV15
clone size: .

CDR3 DNA: TGTGCCAGCACCGAATCGGCGGGGGCAGGTTTCTTT
CDR3 protein: CASTESAGAGFF
D gene: .
J gene: TRBJ1-1
V gene: TRBV28
clone size: .

CDR3 DNA: TGTGCCAGCAGTGTGCTAGGGGGCGGTGAAAAACTGTTTTTT
CDR3 protein: CASSVLGGGEKLFF
D gene: TRBD1
J gene: TRBJ1-4
V gene: TRBV2
clone size: .

CDR3 DNA: TGTGCCAGCAGTTTAATGGGCCAAGACGGCACGGATACGCAGTATTTT
CDR3 protein: CASSLMGQDGTDTQYF
D gene: .
J gene: TRBJ2-3
V gene: TRBV6-2/TRBV6-3
clone size: .

CDR3 DNA: TGTGCCAGCTCACCAGGGACAGGGCGGGAAGCTTTCTTT
CDR3 protein: CASSPGTGREAFF
D gene: TRBD1
J gene: TRBJ1-1
V gene: TRBV18
clone size: .

CDR3 DNA: TGTGCCAGCAGCACAGGGGGCCCGCAGACCATATATTTT
CDR3 protein: CASSTGGPQTIYF
D gene: TRBD1
J gene: TRBJ1-3
V gene: TRBV7-9
clone size: few

CDR3 DNA: TGTGCCAGCAGTTACGCAGTCAGCTACACCTTC
CDR3 protein: CASSYAVSYTF
D gene: .
J gene: TRBJ1-2
V gene: TRBV6-2/TRBV6-3
clone size: .

CDR3 DNA: TGTGCCAGCAGCTCCCCAGGCTCCGGGGAGCTGTTTTTT
CDR3 protein: CASSSPGSGELFF
D gene: .
J gene: TRBJ2-2
V gene: TRBV7-9
clone size: .

CDR3 DNA: TGCAGTGCTAGTAGTTGGGAGGGGAGGCACAATGAGCAGTTCTTC
CDR3 protein: CSASSWEGRHNEQFF
D gene: TRBD2
J gene: TRBJ2-1
V gene: TRBV20-1
clone size: .

CDR3 DNA: TGTGCCAGCAGTCTAGACAGGGTGGGGACCACTGAAGCTTTCTTT
CDR3 protein: CASSLDRVGTTEAFF
D gene: TRBD1
J gene: TRBJ1-1
V gene: TRBV27
clone size: .

CDR3 DNA: TGTGCCAGCAGCCAAGGACAGAGCCCCCAAGAGACCCAGTACTTC
CDR3 protein: CASSQGQSPQETQYF
D gene: .
J gene: TRBJ2-5
V gene: TRBV3-1/TRBV3-2
clone size: .

CDR3 DNA: TGTGCCACCAGCCTAACTCCCGGGACTAGGGGCAATGAGCAGTTCTTC
CDR3 protein: CATSLTPGTRGNEQFF
D gene: TRBD2
J gene: TRBJ2-1
V gene: TRBV15
clone size: .

CDR3 DNA: TGTGCCAGCAGCTTTGGACAGTCCTCGGGCCATAATTCACCCCTCCACTTT
CDR3 protein: CASSFGQSSGHNSPLHF
D gene: .
J gene: TRBJ1-6
V gene: TRBV11-2
clone size: once

CDR3 DNA: TGTGCCACCAGCCCAGGGGGAGGGACCCAGTACTTC
CDR3 protein: CATSPGGGTQYF
D gene: .
J gene: TRBJ2-5
V gene: TRBV15
clone size: .

CDR3 DNA: TGTGCCAGCAGCTCAATTAACGGGATATGGGAGCAGTACTTC
CDR3 protein: CASSSINGIWEQYF
D gene: .
J gene: TRBJ2-7
V gene: TRBV7-9
clone size: once

CDR3 DNA: TGTGCCAGCAGTTTCGGAGTCTACGAGCAGTACTTC
CDR3 protein: CASSFGVYEQYF
D gene: .
J gene: TRBJ2-7
V gene: TRBV28
clone size: .

CDR3 DNA: TGCGCCAGCAGCTTTGGAGGGGTTTATTACGAGCAGTACTTC
CDR3 protein: CASSFGGVYYEQYF
D gene: .
J gene: TRBJ2-7
V gene: TRBV5-1
clone size: .

CDR3 DNA: TGTGCCACCAGTGCGCAGGGCGAAGGCGAGCAGTACTTC
CDR3 protein: CATSAQGEGEQYF
D gene: .
J gene: TRBJ2-7
V gene: TRBV24-1
clone size: .

CDR3 DNA: TGTGCCTGGACCCGAACTGGACAGGGCTTGGATTCACCCCTCCACTTT
CDR3 protein: CAWTRTGQGLDSPLHF
D gene: TRBD1
J gene: TRBJ1-6
V gene: TRBV30
clone size: once

CDR3 DNA: TGTGCCAGCAGTGACCCACTAGCGGGATCGGTTGAGCAGTTCTTC
CDR3 protein: CASSDPLAGSVEQFF
D gene: TRBD2
J gene: TRBJ2-1
V gene: TRBV2
clone size: .

CDR3 DNA: TGTGCCAGCAGCTTAGGAAGGAGCTCCTACGAGCAGTACTTC
CDR3 protein: CASSLGRSSYEQYF
D gene: .
J gene: TRBJ2-7
V gene: TRBV7-9
clone size: .

CDR3 DNA: TGTGCCAGCAGCACCCCCAATAGCGGAAACACCGGGGAGCTGTTTTTT
CDR3 protein: CASSTPNSGNTGELFF
D gene: .
J gene: TRBJ2-2
V gene: TRBV7-3
clone size: once